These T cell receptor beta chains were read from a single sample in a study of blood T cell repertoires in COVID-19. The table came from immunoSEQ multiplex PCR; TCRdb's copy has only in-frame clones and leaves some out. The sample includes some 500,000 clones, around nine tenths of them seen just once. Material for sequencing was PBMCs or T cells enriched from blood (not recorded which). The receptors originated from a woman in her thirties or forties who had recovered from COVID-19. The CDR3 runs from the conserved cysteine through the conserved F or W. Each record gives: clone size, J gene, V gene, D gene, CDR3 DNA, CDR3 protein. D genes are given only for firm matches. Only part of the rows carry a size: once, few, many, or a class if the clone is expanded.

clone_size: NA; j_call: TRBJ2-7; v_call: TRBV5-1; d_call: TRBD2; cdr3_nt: TGCGCCAGCAGCGAGCGGGGGGGTGAGCAGTACTTC; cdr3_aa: CASSERGGEQYF
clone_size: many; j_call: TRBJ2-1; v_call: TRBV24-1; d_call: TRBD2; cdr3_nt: TGTGCCACCAGTGATTCCGGGACGTTCGGACTAGCGAAGATAGGCGATGAGCAGTTCTTC; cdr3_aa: CATSDSGTFGLAKIGDEQFF
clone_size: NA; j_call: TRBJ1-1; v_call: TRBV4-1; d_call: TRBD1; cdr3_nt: TGCGCCAGCAGCCCCTCCCAGGGGGGAACAGGTGAAGCTTTCTTT; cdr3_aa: CASSPSQGGTGEAFF
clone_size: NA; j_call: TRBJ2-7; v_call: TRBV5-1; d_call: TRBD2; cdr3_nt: TGCGCCAGCAGCTCCGGACGTAGCGGGACTGGCGAGCAGTACTTC; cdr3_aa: CASSSGRSGTGEQYF
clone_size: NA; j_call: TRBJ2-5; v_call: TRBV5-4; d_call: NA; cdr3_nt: TGTGCCAGCAGCTTGAGCGGGTTTAAAGAGACCCAGTACTTC; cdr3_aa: CASSLSGFKETQYF
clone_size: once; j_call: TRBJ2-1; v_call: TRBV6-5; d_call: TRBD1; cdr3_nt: TGTGCCAGCAGTAAGACAGGGGGCGCGAGGAATGAGCAGTTCTTC; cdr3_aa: CASSKTGGARNEQFF
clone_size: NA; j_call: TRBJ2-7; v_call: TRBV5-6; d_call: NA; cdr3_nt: TGTGCCAGCAGCTTGTTTAGGGGGAGCGGGACATACGAGCAGTACTTC; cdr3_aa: CASSLFRGSGTYEQYF
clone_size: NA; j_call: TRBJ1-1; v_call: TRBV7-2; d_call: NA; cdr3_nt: TGTGCCAGCAGCTTACAGGGTTTTAACACTGAAGCTTTCTTT; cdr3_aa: CASSLQGFNTEAFF
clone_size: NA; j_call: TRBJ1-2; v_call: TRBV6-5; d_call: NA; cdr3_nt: TGTGCCAGCAGTTACACAGGGAACTATGGCTACACCTTC; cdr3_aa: CASSYTGNYGYTF
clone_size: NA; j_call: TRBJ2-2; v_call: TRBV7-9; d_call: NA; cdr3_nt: TGTGCCAGCAGCGCACGGGACATAGAGGGATACCGGGAGCTGTTTTTT; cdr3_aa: CASSARDIEGYRELFF
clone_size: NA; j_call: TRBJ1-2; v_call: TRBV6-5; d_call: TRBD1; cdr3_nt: TGTGCCAGCAGCTTTGACAGGGGTCGGCGTGGCTACACCTTC; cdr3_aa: CASSFDRGRRGYTF
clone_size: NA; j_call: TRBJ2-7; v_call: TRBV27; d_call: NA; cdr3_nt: TGTGCCAGCAGCCCTCCGTACGAGCAGTACTTC; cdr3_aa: CASSPPYEQYF
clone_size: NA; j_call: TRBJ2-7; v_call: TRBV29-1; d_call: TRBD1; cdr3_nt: TGCAGCGTTGTACGCGGGACAGGGGGCGAGCAGTACTTC; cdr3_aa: CSVVRGTGGEQYF
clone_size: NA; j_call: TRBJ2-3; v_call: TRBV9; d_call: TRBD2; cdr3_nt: TGTGCCAGCAGCGTAGACGGGAGGGGCACAGATACGCAGTATTTT; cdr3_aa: CASSVDGRGTDTQYF
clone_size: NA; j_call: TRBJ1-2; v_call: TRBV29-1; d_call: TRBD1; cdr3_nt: TGCAGCGTTGAAGATCGAGACAGGGGCTATGGCTACACCTTC; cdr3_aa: CSVEDRDRGYGYTF
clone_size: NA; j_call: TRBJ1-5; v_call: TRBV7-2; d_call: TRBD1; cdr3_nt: TGTGCCAGCAGCTTGGACAGGGGTGGCAATCAGCCCCAGCATTTT; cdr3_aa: CASSLDRGGNQPQHF
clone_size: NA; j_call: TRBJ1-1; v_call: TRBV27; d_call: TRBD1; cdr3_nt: TGTGCCAGCAGTAAAAGGGACAGTGAAGCTTTCTTT; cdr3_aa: CASSKRDSEAFF
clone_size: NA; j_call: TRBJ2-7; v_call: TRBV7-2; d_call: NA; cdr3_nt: TGTGCCAGCAGCTTAACGTTTGAGGGAGGGGGAAACGAGCAGTACTTC; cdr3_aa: CASSLTFEGGGNEQYF
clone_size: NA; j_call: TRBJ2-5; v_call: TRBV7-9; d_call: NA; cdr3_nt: TGTGCCAACGTGGGACTGGGGGAAGGGACCCAGTACTTC; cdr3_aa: CANVGLGEGTQYF
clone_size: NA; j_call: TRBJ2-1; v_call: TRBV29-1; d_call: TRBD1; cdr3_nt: TGCAGCGTCCGAAGACAGGGGAGCTCCTACAATGAGCAGTTCTTC; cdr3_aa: CSVRRQGSSYNEQFF
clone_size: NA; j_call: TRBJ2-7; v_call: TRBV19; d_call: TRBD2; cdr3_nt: TGTGCCAGTAGTATGGGGACTAGCGGGGGACGGAGCTCCTACGAGCAGTACTTC; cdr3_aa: CASSMGTSGGRSSYEQYF
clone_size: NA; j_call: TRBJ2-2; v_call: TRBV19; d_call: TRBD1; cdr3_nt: TGTGCCAGTTTCTCGGTCCGGACAGGGGTCACCGGGGAGCTGTTTTTT; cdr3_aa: CASFSVRTGVTGELFF
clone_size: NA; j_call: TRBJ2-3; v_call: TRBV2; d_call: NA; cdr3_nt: TGTGCCAGCAGTGATGGATGGGCTCAGGGAGATACGCAGTATTTT; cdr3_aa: CASSDGWAQGDTQYF
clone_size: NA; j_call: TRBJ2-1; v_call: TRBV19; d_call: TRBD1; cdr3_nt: TGTGCCAGCTCTGGACAGGACAATGAGCAGTTCTTC; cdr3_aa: CASSGQDNEQFF
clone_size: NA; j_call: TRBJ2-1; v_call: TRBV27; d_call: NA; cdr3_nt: TGTGCCAGCAGTTTAGGGGAGAGCTCCTACAATGAGCAGTTCTTC; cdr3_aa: CASSLGESSYNEQFF
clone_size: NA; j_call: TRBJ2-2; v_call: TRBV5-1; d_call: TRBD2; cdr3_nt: TGCGCCAGCAGCTTGGGGGTCACTAGCGGGAGCACCGGGGAGCTGTTTTTT; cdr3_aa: CASSLGVTSGSTGELFF
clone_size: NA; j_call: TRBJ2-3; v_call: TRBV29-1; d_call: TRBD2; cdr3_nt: TGCAGCGCCCACCGGCTAGCGGGAAGTGCAGATACGCAGTATTTT; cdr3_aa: CSAHRLAGSADTQYF
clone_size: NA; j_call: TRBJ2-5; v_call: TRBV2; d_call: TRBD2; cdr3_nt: TGTGCCAGCAGTGAGATATCCTGGCGGGAGTGGGAGACCCAGTACTTC; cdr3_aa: CASSEISWREWETQYF
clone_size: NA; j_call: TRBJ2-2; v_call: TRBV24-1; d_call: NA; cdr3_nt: TGTGCCACCGAGGATACCGGGGAGCTGTTTTTT; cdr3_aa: CATEDTGELFF
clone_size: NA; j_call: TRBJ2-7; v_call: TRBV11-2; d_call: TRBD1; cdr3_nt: TGTGCCAGCAGCCCACGGGACAGTGTTAATTACGAGCAGTACTTC; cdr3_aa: CASSPRDSVNYEQYF
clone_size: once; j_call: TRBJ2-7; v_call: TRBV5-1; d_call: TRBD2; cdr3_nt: TGCGCCAGCAGCCGGGGGGGATCAGACTACGAGCAGTACTTC; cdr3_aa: CASSRGGSDYEQYF
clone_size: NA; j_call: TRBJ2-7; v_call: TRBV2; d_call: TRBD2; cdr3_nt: TGTGCCAGCAGTGAGTTTGCTAGCGGTGGGGACGAGCAGTACTTC; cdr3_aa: CASSEFASGGDEQYF
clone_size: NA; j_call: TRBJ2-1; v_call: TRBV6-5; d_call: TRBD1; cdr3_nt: TGTGCCAGCAGACCCGGGACAGGGGGGAGGAATGAGCAGTTCTTC; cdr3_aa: CASRPGTGGRNEQFF
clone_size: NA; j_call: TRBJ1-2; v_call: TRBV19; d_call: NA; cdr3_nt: TGTGCCAGTAAAAGAGACTATGGCTACACCTTC; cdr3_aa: CASKRDYGYTF
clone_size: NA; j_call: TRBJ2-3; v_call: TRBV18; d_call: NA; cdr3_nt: TGTGCCAGCTCACTTTCCGTGGGGGGAACCGGCACAGATACGCAGTATTTT; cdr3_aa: CASSLSVGGTGTDTQYF
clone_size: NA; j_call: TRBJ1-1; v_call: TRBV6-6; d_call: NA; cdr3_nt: TGTGCCAGCAGTTACTCTCCCGGACAGACATTCACTGAAGCTTTCTTT; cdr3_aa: CASSYSPGQTFTEAFF
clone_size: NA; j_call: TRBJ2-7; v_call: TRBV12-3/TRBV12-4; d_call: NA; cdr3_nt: TGTGCCAGCAGCATGGACAGAACCTACGAGCAGTACTTC; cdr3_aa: CASSMDRTYEQYF
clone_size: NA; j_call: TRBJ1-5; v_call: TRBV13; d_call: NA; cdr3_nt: TGTGCCAGCAGCCTTGGAGTGCAGCCCCAGCATTTT; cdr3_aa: CASSLGVQPQHF
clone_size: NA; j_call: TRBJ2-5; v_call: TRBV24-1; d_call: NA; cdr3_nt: TGTGCCACCAGTGACCGACTCACCCAAGAGACCCAGTACTTC; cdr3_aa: CATSDRLTQETQYF
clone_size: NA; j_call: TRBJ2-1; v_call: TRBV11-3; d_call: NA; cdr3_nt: TGTGCCAGCAGCTTCTCCAGCGATGAGCAGTTCTTC; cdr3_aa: CASSFSSDEQFF
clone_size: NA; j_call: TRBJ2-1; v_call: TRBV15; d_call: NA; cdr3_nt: TGTGCCACCAGCAGAGCTCTAGGTACGGAATACAATGAGCAGTTCTTC; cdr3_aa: CATSRALGTEYNEQFF
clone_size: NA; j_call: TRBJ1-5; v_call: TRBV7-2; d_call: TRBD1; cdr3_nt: TGTGCCAGCAGCCCCGGGACAGGGAGTACTCAGCCCCAGCATTTT; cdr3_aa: CASSPGTGSTQPQHF
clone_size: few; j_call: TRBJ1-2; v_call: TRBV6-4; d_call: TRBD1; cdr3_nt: TGTGCCAGCAGAAACGGACAGGGAGAAGGCTACACCTTC; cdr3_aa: CASRNGQGEGYTF
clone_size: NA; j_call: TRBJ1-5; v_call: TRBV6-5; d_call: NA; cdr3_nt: TGTGCCAGTTGTACTCAGGACTATAGCAATCAGCCCCAGCATTTT; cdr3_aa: CASCTQDYSNQPQHF
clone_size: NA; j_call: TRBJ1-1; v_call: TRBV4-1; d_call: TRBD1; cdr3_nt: TGCGCCAGCAGCGAAACAGGGGAGCTGCACACTGAAGCTTTCTTT; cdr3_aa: CASSETGELHTEAFF
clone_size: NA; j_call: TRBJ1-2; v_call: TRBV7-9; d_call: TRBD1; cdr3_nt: TGTGCCAGCAGCCAACTGACAGGGGAAGACTATGGCTACACCTTC; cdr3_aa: CASSQLTGEDYGYTF
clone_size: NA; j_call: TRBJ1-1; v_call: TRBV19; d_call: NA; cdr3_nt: TGTGCCAGTAGTACCCGAGCGAGGACTGAAGCTTTCTTT; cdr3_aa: CASSTRARTEAFF
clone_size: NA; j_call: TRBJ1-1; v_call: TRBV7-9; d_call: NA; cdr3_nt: TGTGCCAGCACCGACGGGGATTGGTACACTGAAGCTTTCTTT; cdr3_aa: CASTDGDWYTEAFF